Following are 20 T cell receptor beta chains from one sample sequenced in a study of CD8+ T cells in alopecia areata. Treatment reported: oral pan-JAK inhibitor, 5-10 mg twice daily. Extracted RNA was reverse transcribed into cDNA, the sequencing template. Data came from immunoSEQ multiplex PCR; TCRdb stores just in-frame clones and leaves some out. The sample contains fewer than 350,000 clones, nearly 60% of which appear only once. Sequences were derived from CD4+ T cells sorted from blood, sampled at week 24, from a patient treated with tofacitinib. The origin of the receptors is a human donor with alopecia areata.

The CDR3 here is CASLRRDGTDTQYF. CDR3 DNA: TGTGCCAGCCTCAGGAGGGACGGCACAGATACGCAGTATTTT. The chain has TRBV7-9 and TRBJ2-3; a possible D gene is TRBD2 (6 bases). Trimming stripped 8 bases from V and 1 base from J, with 13 bases between. CDR3 size: 14 residues. The V gene's germline CDR1 is SEHNR and CDR2 FQNEAQ (reference sequence).

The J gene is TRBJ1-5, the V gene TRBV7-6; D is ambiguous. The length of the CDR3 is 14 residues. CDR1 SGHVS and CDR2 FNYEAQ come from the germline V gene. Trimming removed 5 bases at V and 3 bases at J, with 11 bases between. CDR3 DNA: TGTGCCAGCAGCCCCGGGGAGGTCAATCAGCCCCAGCATTTT. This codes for CASSPGEVNQPQHF. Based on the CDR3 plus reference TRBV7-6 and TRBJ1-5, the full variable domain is GAGVSQSPRYKVTKRGQDVALRCDPISGHVSLYWYRQALGQGPEFLTYFNYEAQQDKSGLPNDRFSAERPEGSISTLTIQRTEQRDSAMYRCASSPGEVNQPQHFGDGTRLSIL.

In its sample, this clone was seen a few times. For the CDR3, the DNA is TGTGCCTGGAAGGGACTAGCGGTTACCGGGGAGCTGTTTTTT. Translation gives CAWKGLAVTGELFF. The chain has TRBV30 and TRBJ2-2; 11 positions match TRBD2. V was pared by 4 bases and J by 5 bases, with 3 bases of the junction left unmatched. CDR1 is GTSNPN and CDR2 is SVGIG in the germline V gene (reference sequence). The CDR3 runs to 14 residues.

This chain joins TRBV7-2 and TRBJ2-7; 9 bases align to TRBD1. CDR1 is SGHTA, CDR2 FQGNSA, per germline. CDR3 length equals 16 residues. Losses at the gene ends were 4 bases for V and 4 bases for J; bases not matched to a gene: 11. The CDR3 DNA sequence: TGTGCCAGCAGCTCACGACAGGGGGGCGGTTGGTACGAGCAGTACTTC. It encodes CASSSRQGGGWYEQYF.

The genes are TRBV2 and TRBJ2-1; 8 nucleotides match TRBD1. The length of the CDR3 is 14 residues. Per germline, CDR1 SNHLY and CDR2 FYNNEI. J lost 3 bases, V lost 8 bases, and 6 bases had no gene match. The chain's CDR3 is CASPTGTGYNEQFF. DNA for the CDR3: TGTGCCAGCCCAACCGGGACAGGCTACAATGAGCAGTTCTTC.

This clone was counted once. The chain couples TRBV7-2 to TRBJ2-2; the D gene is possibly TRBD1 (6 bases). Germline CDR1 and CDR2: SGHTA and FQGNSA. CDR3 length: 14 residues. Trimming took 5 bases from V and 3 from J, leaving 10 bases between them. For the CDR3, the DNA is TGTGCCAGCAGCGTCTACAGGGACACCGGGGAGCTGTTTTTT. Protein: CASSVYRDTGELFF.

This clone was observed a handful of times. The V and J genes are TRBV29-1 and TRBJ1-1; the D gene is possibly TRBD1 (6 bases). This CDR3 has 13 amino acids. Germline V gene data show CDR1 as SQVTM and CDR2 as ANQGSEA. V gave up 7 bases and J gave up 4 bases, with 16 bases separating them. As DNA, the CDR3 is TGCAGCGGAGGGGGGGGCGCCGGCACTGAAGCTTTCTTT. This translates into CSGGGGAGTEAFF.

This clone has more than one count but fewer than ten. CDR3 sequence (DNA): TGTGCCAGCAGCATCTCTGGGGCCAACGTCCTGACTTTC. It specifies CASSISGANVLTF. The V and J genes are TRBV7-9 and TRBJ2-6, with unresolved D. Germline CDR1 SEHNR, CDR2 FQNEAQ (reference sequence). Deletions cut 5 bases from V and 0 bases from J, with 2 bases between. The CDR3 is 13 amino acids.

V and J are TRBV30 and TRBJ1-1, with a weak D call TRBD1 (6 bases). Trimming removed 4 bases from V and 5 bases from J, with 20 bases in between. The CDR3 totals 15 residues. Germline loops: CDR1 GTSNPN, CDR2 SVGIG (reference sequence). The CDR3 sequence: CAWIRGGGGRTEAFF. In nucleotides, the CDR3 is TGTGCCTGGATCCGGGGCGGAGGGGGGCGGACTGAAGCTTTCTTT. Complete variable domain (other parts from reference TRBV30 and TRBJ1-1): SQTIHQWPATLVQPVGSPLSLECTVEGTSNPNLYWYRQAAGRGLQLLFYSVGIGQISSEVPQNLSASRPQDRQFILSSKKLLLSDSGFYLCAWIRGGGGRTEAFFGQGTRLTVV.

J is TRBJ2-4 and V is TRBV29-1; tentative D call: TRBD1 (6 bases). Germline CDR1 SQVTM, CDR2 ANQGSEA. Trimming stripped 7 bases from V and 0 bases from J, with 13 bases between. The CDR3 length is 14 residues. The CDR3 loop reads CSGSQGIAKNIQYF. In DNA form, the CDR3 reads TGCAGCGGGTCACAGGGCATAGCCAAAAACATTCAGTACTTC.

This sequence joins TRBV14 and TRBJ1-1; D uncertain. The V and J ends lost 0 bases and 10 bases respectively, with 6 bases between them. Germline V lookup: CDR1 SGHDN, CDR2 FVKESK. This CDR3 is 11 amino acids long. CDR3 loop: CASSQDHTAFF. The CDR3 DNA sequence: TGTGCCAGCAGCCAAGATCATACAGCTTTCTTT.

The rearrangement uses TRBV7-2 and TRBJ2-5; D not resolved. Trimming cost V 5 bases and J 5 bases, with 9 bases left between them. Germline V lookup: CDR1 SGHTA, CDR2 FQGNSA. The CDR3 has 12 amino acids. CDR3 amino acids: CASSHTRETQYF. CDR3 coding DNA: TGTGCCAGCAGCCACACCCGGGAGACCCAGTACTTC.

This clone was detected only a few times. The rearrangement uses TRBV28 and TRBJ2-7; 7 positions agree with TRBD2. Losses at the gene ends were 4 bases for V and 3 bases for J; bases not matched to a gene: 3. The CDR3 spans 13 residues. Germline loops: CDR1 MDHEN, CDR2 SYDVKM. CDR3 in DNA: TGTGCCAGCAGTTGGGGCGGGGGCTACGAGCAGTACTTC. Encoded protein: CASSWGGGYEQYF.

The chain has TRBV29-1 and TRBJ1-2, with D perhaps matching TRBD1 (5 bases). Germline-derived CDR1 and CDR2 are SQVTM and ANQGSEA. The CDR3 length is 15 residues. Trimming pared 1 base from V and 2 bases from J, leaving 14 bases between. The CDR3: CSVEAGHRSNYGYTF. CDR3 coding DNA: TGCAGCGTTGAAGCTGGTCACAGGTCGAACTATGGCTACACCTTC.

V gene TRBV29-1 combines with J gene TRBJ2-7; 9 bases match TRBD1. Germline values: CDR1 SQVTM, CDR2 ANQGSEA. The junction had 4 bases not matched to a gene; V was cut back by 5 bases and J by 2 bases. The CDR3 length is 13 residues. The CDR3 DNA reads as TGCAGCGTTTACAGGGGGCGCCCCTACGAGCAGTACTTC. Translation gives CSVYRGRPYEQYF.

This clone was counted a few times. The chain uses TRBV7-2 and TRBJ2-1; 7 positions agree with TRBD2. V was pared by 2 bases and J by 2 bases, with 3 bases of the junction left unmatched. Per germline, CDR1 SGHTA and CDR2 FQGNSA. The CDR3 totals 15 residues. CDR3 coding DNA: TGTGCCAGCAGCTTACAGGGAGGGGCCTACAATGAGCAGTTCTTC. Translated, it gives CASSLQGGAYNEQFF.

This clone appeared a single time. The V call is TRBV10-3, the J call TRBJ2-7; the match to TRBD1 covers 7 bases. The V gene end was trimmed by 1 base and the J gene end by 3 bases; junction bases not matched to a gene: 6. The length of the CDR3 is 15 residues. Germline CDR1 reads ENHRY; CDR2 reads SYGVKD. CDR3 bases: TGTGCCATCAGTGAGTTGAGACAGGGCAACTACGAGCAGTACTTC. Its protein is CAISELRQGNYEQYF.

CDR3 loop: CASSLEGRGDQPQHF. CDR3 sequence (DNA): TGCGCCAGCAGCTTGGAGGGACGAGGGGATCAGCCCCAGCATTTT. The chain recombines TRBV5-1 with TRBJ1-5; D is possibly TRBD1 (5 bases). V lost 0 bases and J 5 bases, leaving 12 bases between the germline ends. Per germline, CDR1 SGHRS and CDR2 YFSETQ. This CDR3 is built from 15 residues.

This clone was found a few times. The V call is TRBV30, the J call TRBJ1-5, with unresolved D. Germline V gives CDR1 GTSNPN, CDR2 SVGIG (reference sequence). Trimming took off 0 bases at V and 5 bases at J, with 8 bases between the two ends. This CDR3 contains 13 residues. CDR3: CAWSVLRYQPQHF. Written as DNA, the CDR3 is TGTGCCTGGAGTGTACTGCGTTATCAGCCCCAGCATTTT.

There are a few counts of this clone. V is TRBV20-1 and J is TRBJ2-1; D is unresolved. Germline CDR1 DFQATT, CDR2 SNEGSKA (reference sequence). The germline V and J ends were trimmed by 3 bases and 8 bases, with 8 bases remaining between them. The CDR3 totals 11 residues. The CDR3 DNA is TGCAGTGCTAGTCTGTTGGATGAGCAGTTCTTC. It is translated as CSASLLDEQFF.